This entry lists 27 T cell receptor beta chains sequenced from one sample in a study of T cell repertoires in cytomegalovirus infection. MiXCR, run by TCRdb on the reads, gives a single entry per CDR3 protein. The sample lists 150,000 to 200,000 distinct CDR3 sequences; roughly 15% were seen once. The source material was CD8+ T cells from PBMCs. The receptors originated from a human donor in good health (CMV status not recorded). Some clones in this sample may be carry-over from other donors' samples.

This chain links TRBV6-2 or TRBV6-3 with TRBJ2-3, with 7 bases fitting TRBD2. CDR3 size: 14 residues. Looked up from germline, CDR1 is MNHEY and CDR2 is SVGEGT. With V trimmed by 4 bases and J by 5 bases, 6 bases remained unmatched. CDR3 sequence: CASSWGGLGDTQYF. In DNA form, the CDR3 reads TGTGCCAGCAGTTGGGGAGGGCTTGGAGATACGCAGTATTTT.

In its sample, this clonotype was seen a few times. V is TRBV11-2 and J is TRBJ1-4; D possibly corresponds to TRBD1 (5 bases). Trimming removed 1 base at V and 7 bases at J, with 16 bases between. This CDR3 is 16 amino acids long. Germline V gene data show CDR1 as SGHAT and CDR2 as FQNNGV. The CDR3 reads CASSLVSGARSEKLFF. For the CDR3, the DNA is TGTGCCAGCAGCTTAGTATCCGGGGCGCGGAGTGAAAAACTGTTTTTT.

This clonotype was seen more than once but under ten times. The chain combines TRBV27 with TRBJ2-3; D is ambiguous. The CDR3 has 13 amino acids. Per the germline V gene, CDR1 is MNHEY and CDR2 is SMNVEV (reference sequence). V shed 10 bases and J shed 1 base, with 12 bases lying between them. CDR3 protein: CAISRTGTDTQYF. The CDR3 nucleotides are TGTGCCATTTCCCGCACGGGCACAGATACGCAGTATTTT.

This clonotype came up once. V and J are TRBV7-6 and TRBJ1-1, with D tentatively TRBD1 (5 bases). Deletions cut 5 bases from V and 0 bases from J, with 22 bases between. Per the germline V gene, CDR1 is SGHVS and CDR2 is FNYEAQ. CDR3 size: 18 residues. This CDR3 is CASSPSWQAGLMNTEAFF. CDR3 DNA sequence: TGTGCCAGCAGCCCCTCTTGGCAGGCAGGGCTCATGAACACTGAAGCTTTCTTT.

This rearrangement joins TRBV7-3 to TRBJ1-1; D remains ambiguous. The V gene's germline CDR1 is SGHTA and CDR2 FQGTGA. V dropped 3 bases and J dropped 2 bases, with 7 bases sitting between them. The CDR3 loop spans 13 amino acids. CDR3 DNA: TGTGCCAGCAGCTTCTACCCAAACACTGAAGCTTTCTTT. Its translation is CASSFYPNTEAFF.

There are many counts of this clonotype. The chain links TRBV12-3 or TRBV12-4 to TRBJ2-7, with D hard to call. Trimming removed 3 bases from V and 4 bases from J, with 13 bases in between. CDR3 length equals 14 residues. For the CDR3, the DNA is TGTGCCAGCAGTTTGGGCCGAGTTAGGTACGAGCAGTACTTC. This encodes CASSLGRVRYEQYF.

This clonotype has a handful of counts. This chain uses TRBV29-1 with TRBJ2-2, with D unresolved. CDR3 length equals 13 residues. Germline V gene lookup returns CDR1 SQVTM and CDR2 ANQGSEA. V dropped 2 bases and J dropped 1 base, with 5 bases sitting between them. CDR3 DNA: TGCAGCGTTGAACGGCAGAACACCGGGGAGCTGTTTTTT. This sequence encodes CSVERQNTGELFF.

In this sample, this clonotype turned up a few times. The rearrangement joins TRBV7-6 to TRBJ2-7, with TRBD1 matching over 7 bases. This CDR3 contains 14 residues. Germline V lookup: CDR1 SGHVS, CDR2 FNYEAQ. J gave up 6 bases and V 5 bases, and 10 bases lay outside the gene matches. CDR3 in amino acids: CASSPAAPGGEQYF. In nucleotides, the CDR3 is TGTGCCAGCAGCCCAGCGGCCCCAGGGGGCGAGCAGTACTTC.

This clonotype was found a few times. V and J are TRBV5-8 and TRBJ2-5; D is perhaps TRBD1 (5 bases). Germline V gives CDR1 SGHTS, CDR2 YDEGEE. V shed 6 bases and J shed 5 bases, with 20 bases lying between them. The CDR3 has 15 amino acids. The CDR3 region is CASTPGAWGLETQYF. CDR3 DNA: TGTGCCAGCACCCCTGGGGCTTGGGGTCTCGAGACCCAGTACTTC.

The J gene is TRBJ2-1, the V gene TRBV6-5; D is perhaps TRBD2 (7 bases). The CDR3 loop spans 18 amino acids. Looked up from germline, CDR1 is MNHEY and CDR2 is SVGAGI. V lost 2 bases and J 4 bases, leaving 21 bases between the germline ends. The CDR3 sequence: CASSYERFAGAIYNEQFF. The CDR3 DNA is TGTGCCAGCAGTTACGAACGGTTTGCGGGGGCCATATACAATGAGCAGTTCTTC.

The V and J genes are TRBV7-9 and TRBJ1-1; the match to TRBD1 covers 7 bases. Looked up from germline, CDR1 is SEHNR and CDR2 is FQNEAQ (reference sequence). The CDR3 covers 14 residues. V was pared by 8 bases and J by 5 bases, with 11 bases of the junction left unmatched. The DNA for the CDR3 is TGTGCCAGCGCCCCCCGGGACAGTGTTACTGAAGCTTTCTTT. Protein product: CASAPRDSVTEAFF.

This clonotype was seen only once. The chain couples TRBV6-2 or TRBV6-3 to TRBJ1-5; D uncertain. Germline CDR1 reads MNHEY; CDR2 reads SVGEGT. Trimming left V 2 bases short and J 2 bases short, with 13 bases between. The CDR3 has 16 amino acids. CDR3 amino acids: CASSYVKGAGNQPQHF. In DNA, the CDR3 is TGTGCCAGCAGTTACGTCAAGGGAGCGGGCAATCAGCCCCAGCATTTT.

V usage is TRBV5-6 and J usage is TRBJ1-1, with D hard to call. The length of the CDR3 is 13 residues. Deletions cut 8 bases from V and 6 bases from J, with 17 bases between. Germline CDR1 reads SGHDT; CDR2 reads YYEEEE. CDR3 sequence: CASQPNGGAEAFF. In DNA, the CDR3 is TGTGCCAGTCAACCTAACGGCGGTGCTGAAGCTTTCTTT.

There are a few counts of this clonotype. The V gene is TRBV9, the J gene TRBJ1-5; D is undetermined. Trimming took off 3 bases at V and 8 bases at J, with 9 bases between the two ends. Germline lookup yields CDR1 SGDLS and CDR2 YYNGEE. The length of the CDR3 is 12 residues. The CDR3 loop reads CASSDGVEPQHF. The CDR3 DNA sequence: TGTGCCAGCAGCGACGGGGTCGAGCCCCAGCATTTT.

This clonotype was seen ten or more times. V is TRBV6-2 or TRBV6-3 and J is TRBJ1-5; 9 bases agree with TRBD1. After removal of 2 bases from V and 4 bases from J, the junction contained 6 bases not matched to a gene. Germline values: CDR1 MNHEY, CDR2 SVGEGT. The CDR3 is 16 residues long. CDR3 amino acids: CASSYLIGQGNQPQHF. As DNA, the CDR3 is TGTGCCAGCAGTTACCTAATTGGACAGGGGAATCAGCCCCAGCATTTT.

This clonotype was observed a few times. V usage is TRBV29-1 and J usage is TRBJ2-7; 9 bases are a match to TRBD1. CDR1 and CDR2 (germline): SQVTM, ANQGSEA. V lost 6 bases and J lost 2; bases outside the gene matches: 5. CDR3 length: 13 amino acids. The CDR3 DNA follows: TGCAGCGTCGAAACAGGGGGCACCTACGAGCAGTACTTC. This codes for CSVETGGTYEQYF.

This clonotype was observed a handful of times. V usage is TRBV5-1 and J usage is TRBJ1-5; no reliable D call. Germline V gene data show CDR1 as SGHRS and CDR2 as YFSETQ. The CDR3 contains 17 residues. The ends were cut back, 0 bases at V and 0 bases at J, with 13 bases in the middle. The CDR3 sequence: CASSLGAEYDSNQPQHF. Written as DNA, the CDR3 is TGCGCCAGCAGCTTGGGGGCAGAGTACGATAGCAATCAGCCCCAGCATTTT.

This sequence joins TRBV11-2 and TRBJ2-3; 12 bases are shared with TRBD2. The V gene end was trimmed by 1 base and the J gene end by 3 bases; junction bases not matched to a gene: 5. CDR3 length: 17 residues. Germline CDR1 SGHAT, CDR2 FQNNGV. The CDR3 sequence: CASSLGLLAGGTDTQYF. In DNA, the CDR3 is TGTGCCAGCAGCTTAGGGTTACTAGCGGGGGGAACAGATACGCAGTATTTT.

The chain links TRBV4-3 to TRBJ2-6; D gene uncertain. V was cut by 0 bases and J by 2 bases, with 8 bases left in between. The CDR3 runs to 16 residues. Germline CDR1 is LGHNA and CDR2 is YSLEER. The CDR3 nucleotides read TGCGCCAGCAGCCAAGAAGTGGGGACTGGGGCCAACGTCCTGACTTTC. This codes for CASSQEVGTGANVLTF.

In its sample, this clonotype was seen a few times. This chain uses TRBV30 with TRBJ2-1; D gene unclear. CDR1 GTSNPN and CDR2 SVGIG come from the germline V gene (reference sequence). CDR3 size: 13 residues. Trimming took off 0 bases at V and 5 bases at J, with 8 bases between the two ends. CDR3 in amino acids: CAWSVNSNNEQFF. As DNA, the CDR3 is TGTGCCTGGAGTGTAAACTCTAACAATGAGCAGTTCTTC.

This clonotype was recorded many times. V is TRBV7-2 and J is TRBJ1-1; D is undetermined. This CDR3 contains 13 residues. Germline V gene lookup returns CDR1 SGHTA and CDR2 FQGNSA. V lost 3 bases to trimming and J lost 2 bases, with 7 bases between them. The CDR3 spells CASSLTRNTEAFF. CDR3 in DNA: TGTGCCAGCAGCTTGACAAGAAACACTGAAGCTTTCTTT.

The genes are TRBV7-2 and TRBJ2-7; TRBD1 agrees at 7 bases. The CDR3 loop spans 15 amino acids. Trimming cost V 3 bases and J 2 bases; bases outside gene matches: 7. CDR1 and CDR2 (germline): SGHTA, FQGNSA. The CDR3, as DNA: TGTGCCAGCAGCTTTTCCGGGACAGTCGCCTACGAGCAGTACTTC. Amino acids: CASSFSGTVAYEQYF.

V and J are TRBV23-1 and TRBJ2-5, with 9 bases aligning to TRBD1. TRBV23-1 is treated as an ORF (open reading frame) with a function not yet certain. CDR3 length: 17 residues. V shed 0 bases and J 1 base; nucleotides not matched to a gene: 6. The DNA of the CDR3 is TGCGCCAGCAGTCAATCACGGACAGGGGCTGTCCAAGAGACCCAGTACTTC. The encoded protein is CASSQSRTGAVQETQYF.

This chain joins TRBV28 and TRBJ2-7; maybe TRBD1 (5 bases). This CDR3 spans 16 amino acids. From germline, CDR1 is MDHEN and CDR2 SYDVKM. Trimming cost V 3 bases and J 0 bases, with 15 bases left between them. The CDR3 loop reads CASSFRGKALSYEQYF. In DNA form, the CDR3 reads TGTGCCAGCAGTTTTAGGGGAAAGGCTCTCTCCTACGAGCAGTACTTC.

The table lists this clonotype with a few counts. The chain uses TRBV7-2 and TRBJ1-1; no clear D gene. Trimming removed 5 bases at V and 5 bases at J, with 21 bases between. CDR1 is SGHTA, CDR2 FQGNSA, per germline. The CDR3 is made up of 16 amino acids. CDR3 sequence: CASSLNVRVRETEAFF. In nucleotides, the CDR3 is TGTGCCAGCAGCCTGAACGTTAGGGTGAGAGAGACTGAAGCTTTCTTT.

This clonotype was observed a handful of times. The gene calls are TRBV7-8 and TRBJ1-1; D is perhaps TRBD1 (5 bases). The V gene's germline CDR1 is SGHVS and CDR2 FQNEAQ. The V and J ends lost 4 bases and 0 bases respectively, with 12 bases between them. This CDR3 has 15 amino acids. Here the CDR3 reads CASSSGPNLNTEAFF. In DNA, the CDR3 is TGTGCCAGCAGCTCGGGACCGAATCTGAACACTGAAGCTTTCTTT. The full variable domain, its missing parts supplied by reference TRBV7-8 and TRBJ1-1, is GAGVSQSPRYKVAKRGQDVALRCDPISGHVSLFWYQQALGQGPEFLTYFQNEAQLDKSGLPSDRFFAERPEGSVSTLKIQRTQQEDSAVYLCASSSGPNLNTEAFFGQGTRLTVV.

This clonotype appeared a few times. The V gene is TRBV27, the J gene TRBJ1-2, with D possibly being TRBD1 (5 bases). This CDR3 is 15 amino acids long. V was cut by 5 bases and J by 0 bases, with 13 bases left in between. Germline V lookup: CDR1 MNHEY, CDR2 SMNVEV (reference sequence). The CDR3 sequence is CASSPDRGTNYGYTF. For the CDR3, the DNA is TGTGCCAGCAGTCCCGACCGGGGGACTAACTATGGCTACACCTTC.